This T cell receptor beta chain was documented in a study of OX40 agonist ivuxolimab in advanced cancers. This CDR3 has 14 amino acids. Germline lookup yields CDR1 MDHEN and CDR2 SYDVKM. Trimming took off 5 bases at V and 7 bases at J, with 17 bases between the two ends. This clone was seen just once. TCRdb's table, derived via immunoSEQ multiplex PCR, lists solely in-frame clones and lacks some. Of some 58,000 clones in the sample, approximately 90% were seen once. Here the sequenced sample was CD4+ or CD8+ T cells sorted from blood, taken in a trial of the OX40 agonist ivuxolimab. The sequence was collected from an adult with an advanced solid tumor such as melanoma, head and neck, liver or kidney cancer. V and J are TRBV28 and TRBJ1-2; weak D call: TRBD1 (5 bases). CDR3 amino acids: CASSIQGQLGGYTF. The DNA for the CDR3 is TGTGCCAGCAGTATTCAGGGCCAACTGGGTGGCTACACCTTC.